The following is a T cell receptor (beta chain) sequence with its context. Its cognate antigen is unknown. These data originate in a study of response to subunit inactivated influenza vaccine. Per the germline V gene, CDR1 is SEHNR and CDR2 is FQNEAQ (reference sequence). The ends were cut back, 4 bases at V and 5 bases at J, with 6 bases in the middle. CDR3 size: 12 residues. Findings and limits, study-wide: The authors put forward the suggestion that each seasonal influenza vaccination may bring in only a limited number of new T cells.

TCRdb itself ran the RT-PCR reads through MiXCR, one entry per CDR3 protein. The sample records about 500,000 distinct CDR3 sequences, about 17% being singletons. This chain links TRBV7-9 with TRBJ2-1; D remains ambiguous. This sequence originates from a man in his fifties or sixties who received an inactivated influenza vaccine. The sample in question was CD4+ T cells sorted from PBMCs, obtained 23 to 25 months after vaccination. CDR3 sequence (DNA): TGTGCCAGCAGCTGGCCCGACAATGAGCAGTTCTTC. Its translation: CASSWPDNEQFF. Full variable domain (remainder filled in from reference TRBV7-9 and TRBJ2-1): DTGVSQNPRHKITKRGQNVTFRCDPISEHNRLYWYRQTLGQGPEFLTYFQNEAQLEKSRLLSDRFSAERPKGSFSTLEIQRTEQGDSAMYLCASSWPDNEQFFGPGTRLTVL.